This T cell receptor beta chain was sequenced in a study of radiotherapy plus CTLA-4 blockade in lung cancer. Study summary: Objective responses occurred in roughly 20% of patients; about 34% had disease control. Study-wide findings and caveats: Reportedly, early blood T cell clone dynamics best predicted response, with interferon-beta. Radiotherapy was combined with ipilimumab, and tumor-derived TCR clones then expanded in blood.

The CDR3 has 13 amino acids. Germline CDR1 reads SGHTA; CDR2 reads FQGNSA. V shed 3 bases and J shed 7 bases, with 12 bases lying between them. Of note for this clone: The antigen is not known.

Assay used: immunoSEQ multiplex PCR; TCRdb lists only in-frame clones, some missing. The sample consists of fewer than 65,000 clones, roughly 81% of them appearing once. This TCR was recovered from a human donor with non-small cell lung cancer whose response to radiotherapy plus ipilimumab could not be evaluated. Sample: peripheral blood, taken from a patient treated with radiotherapy plus ipilimumab. This sequence joins TRBV7-2 and TRBJ1-1; D gene uncertain. The CDR3 DNA sequence: TGTGCCAGCAGCTTTTCGGGAGGAGATGAAGCTTTCTTT. Its translation is CASSFSGGDEAFF.